The rows below give T cell receptor beta chains drawn from one sample of a study of T-cell memory formation after mild COVID-19. In TCRdb, the 5' RACE reads were re-called with MiXCR into one record per CDR3 protein. This table has 200,000 to 300,000 distinct CDR3 sequences, around a tenth appearing once. Material for sequencing was PBMCs or a T cell subset sorted from them (not recorded which). The receptor set was obtained from a man aged 18-30 years who had mild COVID-19 (a few samples of this study predate the infection). Cell type and time point are not known. Both conserved end residues are part of each CDR3. Each record gives: V gene, clone size, J gene, D gene, CDR3 DNA, CDR3 protein. A D gene is named only where the DNA matches it firmly. Size values are once, few and many counts, or a class for expanded clones, and some rows have none.

TRBV6-6	few	TRBJ2-3	NA	TGTGCCAGTAAGGGGGGATCCGATACGCAGTATTTT	CASKGGSDTQYF
TRBV6-5	few	TRBJ2-7	NA	TGTGCCAGCACTTCTTCTGGATACGAGCAGTACTTC	CASTSSGYEQYF
TRBV3-1	NA	TRBJ2-5	TRBD2	TGTGCCAGCAGCCGATTAGCGGGGGGCCCCCAAGAGACCCAGTACTTC	CASSRLAGGPQETQYF
TRBV7-8	NA	TRBJ2-3	TRBD1	TGTGCCAGCAGGTTGACAGGGCTACTCCCCACAGATACGCAGTATTTT	CASRLTGLLPTDTQYF
TRBV12-5	NA	TRBJ2-2	NA	TGTGCTAGTGGTTTGGCGACAGGTTCGAACACCGGGGAGCTGTTTTTT	CASGLATGSNTGELFF
TRBV6-5	few	TRBJ1-2	NA	TGTGCCAGCAGTAATACAGGGTTGGGTGGCTACACCTTC	CASSNTGLGGYTF
TRBV6-5	few	TRBJ2-5	NA	TGTGCCAGCAGTTACATGGGTTTTCAAGAGACCCAGTACTTC	CASSYMGFQETQYF
TRBV29-1	NA	TRBJ1-2	TRBD1	TGCAGCGTGGATTCCGGGACAGAAACCTACACCTTC	CSVDSGTETYTF
TRBV20-1	NA	TRBJ2-1	TRBD2	TGCAGTGCAAGCCTCGGGGGGAAATACAATGAGCAGTTCTTC	CSASLGGKYNEQFF
TRBV7-3	many	TRBJ2-1	TRBD2	TGTGCCAGCAGCTCGTTAGGGACTAGCGGTTCCTCCTACAATGAGCAGTTCTTC	CASSSLGTSGSSYNEQFF
TRBV7-2	few	TRBJ2-2	NA	TGTGCCAGCAACCCAGGGAACACCGGGGAGCTGTTTTTT	CASNPGNTGELFF
TRBV20-1	few	TRBJ1-1	NA	TGCAGTGCTAGAGATACAGGTGGGAACACTGAAGCTTTCTTT	CSARDTGGNTEAFF
TRBV5-1	few	TRBJ1-3	TRBD1	TGCGCCAGCAGCTCTACAGGGGGCGGTGGAAACACCATATATTTT	CASSSTGGGGNTIYF
TRBV20-1	NA	TRBJ2-1	TRBD2	TGCAGTGCTGGAGGAGGTGGCGGGGGGTCCTACAATGAGCAGTTCTTC	CSAGGGGGGSYNEQFF